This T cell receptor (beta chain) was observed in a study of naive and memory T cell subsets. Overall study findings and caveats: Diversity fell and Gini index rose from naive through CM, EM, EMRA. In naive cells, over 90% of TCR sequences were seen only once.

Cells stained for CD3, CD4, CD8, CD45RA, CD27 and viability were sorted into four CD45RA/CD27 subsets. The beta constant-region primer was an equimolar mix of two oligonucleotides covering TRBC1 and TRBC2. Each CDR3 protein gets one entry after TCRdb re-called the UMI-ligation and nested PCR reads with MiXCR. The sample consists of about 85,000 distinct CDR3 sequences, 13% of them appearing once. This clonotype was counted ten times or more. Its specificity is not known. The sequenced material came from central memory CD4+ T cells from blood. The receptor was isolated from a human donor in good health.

CDR3 DNA sequence: TGCAGTGCAACCGGGACAGGGTCTAACTATGGCTACACCTTC. As protein: CSATGTGSNYGYTF. The V gene is TRBV20-1, the J gene TRBJ1-2; 9 bases are a match to TRBD1. The germline V gene has CDR1 DFQATT and CDR2 SNEGSKA (reference sequence). CDR3 length: 14 amino acids. The V segment lost 6 bases and the J segment 0 bases; nucleotides outside the gene matches: 5.